A single sample gave rise to the 32 T cell receptor beta chains below, sequenced in a study of T cell repertoires in cytomegalovirus infection. Each CDR3 protein gets one entry after TCRdb re-called the reads with MiXCR. The sample consists of 900,000 to 950,000 distinct CDR3 sequences, approximately 31% of them appearing once. These receptors have no identified antigens. Sequenced material: cultured CD8+ T cells from PBMCs, taken from culture after CMV antigen stimulation. All receptors come from a human donor in good health (CMV status not recorded). Some clones in this sample may be carry-over from other donors' samples.

This clonotype was counted at least ten times. This sequence joins TRBV7-9 and TRBJ2-5, with D possibly called TRBD1 or TRBD2 (6 bases each). V was clipped by 2 bases and J by 5 bases, with 15 bases between them. Germline V gene sequence: CDR1 SEHNR, CDR2 FQNEAQ (reference sequence). This CDR3 comprises 15 residues. The CDR3 loop is CASSLPGAPLETQYF. Here the CDR3 DNA reads TGTGCCAGCAGCTTACCGGGGGCGCCTTTGGAGACCCAGTACTTC. Full variable domain (outside the CDR3, taken from reference TRBV7-9 and TRBJ2-5): DTGVSQNPRHKITKRGQNVTFRCDPISEHNRLYWYRQTLGQGPEFLTYFQNEAQLEKSRLLSDRFSAERPKGSFSTLEIQRTEQGDSAMYLCASSLPGAPLETQYFGPGTRLLVL.

V and J are TRBV27 and TRBJ2-3, with a tentative D call TRBD2 (5 bases). The CDR3 runs 12 residues. The V gene's germline CDR1 is MNHEY and CDR2 SMNVEV (reference sequence). Trimming removed 3 bases from V and 9 bases from J, with 10 bases in between. CDR3 nucleotide sequence: TGTGCCAGCAGTTTCGGACTTGACACGCAGTATTTT. This translates into CASSFGLDTQYF.

This clonotype appeared a few times. The rearrangement links TRBV6-5 to TRBJ1-1, with 10 positions matching TRBD1. V shed 0 bases, J shed 3 bases, and the junction held 1 base outside the gene matches. This CDR3 region has 15 residues. The germline gives CDR1 MNHEY, CDR2 SVGAGI. CDR3 loop: CASSYSTGGYTEAFF. The CDR3 DNA is TGTGCCAGCAGTTACTCGACAGGGGGCTACACTGAAGCTTTCTTT.

This clonotype was recorded many times. This sequence joins TRBV12-3 or TRBV12-4 and TRBJ1-1; D is perhaps TRBD1 (5 bases). V lost 8 bases and J lost 1, with 14 bases in between. The CDR3 runs 14 residues. CDR3 DNA sequence: TGTGCCAGCGGCTTGACAGTATCGAACACTGAAGCTTTCTTT. This gives the protein CASGLTVSNTEAFF.

The chain carries TRBV9 and TRBJ1-2; 7 bases align to TRBD1. Germline V gives CDR1 SGDLS, CDR2 YYNGEE. This CDR3 has 15 amino acids. V was pared by 4 bases and J by 5 bases, with 11 bases of the junction left unmatched. CDR3 in amino acids: CASSPRDSETYGYTF. The CDR3 coding sequence is TGTGCCAGCAGCCCCCGGGACAGCGAGACTTATGGCTACACCTTC.

The chain employs TRBV4-1 and TRBJ1-1, with D hard to call. This CDR3 is 16 amino acids long. V lost 0 bases and J 5 bases, leaving 16 bases between the germline ends. From germline, CDR1 is MGHRA and CDR2 YSYEKL. CDR3 region: CASSQDFFGVGTEAFF. In nucleotides, the CDR3 is TGCGCCAGCAGCCAAGATTTCTTTGGTGTGGGTACTGAAGCTTTCTTT.

The table lists this clonotype with a few counts. The chain is built from TRBV24-1 and TRBJ1-5, with a weak D call TRBD1 (6 bases). Germline V gene sequence: CDR1 KGHDR, CDR2 SFDVKD. The CDR3 has 17 amino acids. The V gene lost 9 bases and the J gene lost 4 bases, with 24 bases spanning the gap. Here the CDR3 reads CATSKNAGQTGNQPQHF. The CDR3 nucleotides read TGTGCCACCTCCAAGAACGCGGGACAAACTGGAAATCAGCCCCAGCATTTT.

A few counts support this clonotype. The rearrangement uses TRBV2 and TRBJ2-3; no definite D call. Germline-derived CDR1 and CDR2 are SNHLY and FYNNEI. The CDR3 loop spans 14 amino acids. Trimming took off 2 bases at V and 1 base at J, with 7 bases between the two ends. CDR3 residues: CASSELIRTDTQYF. CDR3 bases: TGTGCCAGCAGTGAATTGATTCGCACAGATACGCAGTATTTT.

About this clonotype: This clone may be a read error of a much larger clone one base away. This chain joins TRBV27 and TRBJ2-3; 7 bases line up with TRBD1. This CDR3 region has 16 residues. CDR1 MNHEY and CDR2 SMNVEV come from the germline V gene (reference sequence). The J segment lost 0 bases and the V segment lost 10 bases, leaving 13 bases of the junction unmatched. The CDR3 DNA follows: TGTGCCAACATGACAGGGACCGACGCTAGCACAGATACGCAGTATTTT. Protein: CANMTGTDASTDTQYF.

V and J are TRBV29-1 and TRBJ1-1, with a weak D call TRBD1 (5 bases). This CDR3 region has 13 residues. From germline, CDR1 is SQVTM and CDR2 ANQGSEA. V lost 3 bases to trimming and J lost 5 bases, with 13 bases between them. In nucleotides, the CDR3 is TGCAGCGTTGATGAGGCGGGGGGGACTGAAGCTTTCTTT. Encoded protein: CSVDEAGGTEAFF.

The chain is built from TRBV25-1 and TRBJ2-6, with D perhaps TRBD2 (5 bases). This CDR3 contains 17 residues. V lost 2 bases and J 4 bases, leaving 15 bases between the germline ends. Germline loops: CDR1 MGHDK, CDR2 SYGVNS. The CDR3 bases are TGTGCCAGCAGTGAAAATGAGGTTTCGGGAGGGGCCAACGTCCTGACTTTC. Encoded protein: CASSENEVSGGANVLTF.

This clonotype was counted only a few times. The rearrangement joins TRBV7-6 to TRBJ2-2; 16 bases align to TRBD2. The CDR3 is 19 residues long. CDR1 and CDR2 from the germline V gene are SGHVS and FNYEAQ. The J segment lost 7 bases and the V segment lost 5 bases, leaving 13 bases of the junction unmatched. CDR3 DNA sequence: TGTGCCAGCAGCCTAACGGGACTAGCGGGGGGGCCTTTCAGCGGGGAGCTGTTTTTT. It specifies CASSLTGLAGGPFSGELFF.

To note about this clonotype: A much bigger clone sits one base away, suggesting this may be a read error. Because the CDR3 is missing its conserved closing phenylalanine or tryptophan, this is likely a read error. The chain recombines TRBV7-6 with TRBJ2-7; 8 bases agree with TRBD1. The CDR3 covers 13 residues. V was clipped by 2 bases and J by 6 bases; unmatched bases: 3. CDR1 SGHVS and CDR2 FNYEAQ come from the germline V gene. The CDR3 nucleotides are TGTGCCAGCAGCTTAACTGACAGGGGCGAGCAGTACGGC. It codes for CASSLTDRGEQYG.

The rearrangement joins TRBV6-6 to TRBJ2-7, with D possibly being TRBD1 or TRBD2 (5 bases each). V was cut by 9 bases and J by 0 bases, with 15 bases left in between. This CDR3 spans 14 amino acids. CDR1 MNHNY and CDR2 SVGAGI come from the germline V gene (reference sequence). DNA for the CDR3: TGTGCCAGTGCCCGGGACCTAAGCTCCTACGAGCAGTACTTC. As protein: CASARDLSSYEQYF.

Turning to this clonotype: The junction departs from the called germline gene at one end, perhaps through a read error. The CDR3 nucleotides are TGTGCCAGCAGCTTTTCCAGGGGCGCAGATACGCAGTGTTTT. Its translation: CASSFSRGADTQCF. The rearrangement joins TRBV7-4 to TRBJ2-3; TRBD1 is a possible D gene (6 bases). Germline V gene data show CDR1 as SGHVT and CDR2 as SQSDAQ. The CDR3 loop spans 14 amino acids.

This clonotype appeared many times. The V gene is TRBV7-9, the J gene TRBJ2-2; no definite D call. The V end was cut by 6 bases, the J end by 0 bases, with 11 bases between. This CDR3 is 15 amino acids long. Looked up from germline, CDR1 is SEHNR and CDR2 is FQNEAQ (reference sequence). CDR3 residues: CASRLSHANTGELFF. CDR3 sequence (DNA): TGTGCCAGCAGGTTATCACATGCGAACACCGGGGAGCTGTTTTTT.

There are many counts of this clonotype. This rearrangement joins TRBV7-8 to TRBJ1-1; D is ambiguous. This CDR3 is built from 13 residues. Germline CDR1 is SGHVS and CDR2 is FQNEAQ. Deletions cut 5 bases from V and 0 bases from J, with 7 bases between. The CDR3 loop reads CASSVTLNTEAFF. The CDR3 DNA reads as TGTGCCAGCAGCGTAACTCTGAACACTGAAGCTTTCTTT.

Remarks on this clonotype: A much bigger clone sits one base away, suggesting this may be a read error. V gene TRBV28 combines with J gene TRBJ2-4; 12 bases match TRBD1. Per germline, CDR1 MDHEN and CDR2 SYDVKM. This CDR3 comprises 19 residues. The DNA of the CDR3 is TGTGCCAACAGTTTATCCAGGGGACAGGGGGCGATGGCCAAAAACATTCAGTACTTC. It yields the protein CANSLSRGQGAMAKNIQYF. The whole variable domain, filled in from reference TRBV28 and TRBJ2-4, reads DVKVTQSSRYLVKRTGEKVFLECVQDMDHENMFWYRQDPGLGLRLIYFSYDVKMKEKGDIPEGYSVSREKKERFSLILESASTNQTSMYLCANSLSRGQGAMAKNIQYFGAGTRLSVL.

Ten or more counts support this clonotype. This chain connects TRBV7-8 to TRBJ1-2; TRBD1 is a possible D gene (6 bases). Between the trimmed V and J ends, which lost 5 bases and 4 bases, there was a span of 20 bases. CDR3 length: 16 residues. Germline V gene sequence: CDR1 SGHVS, CDR2 FQNEAQ. For the CDR3, the DNA is TGTGCCAGCAGCCCAGACAGACAGGCCCGAGGCTATGGCTACACCTTC. Translated, it gives CASSPDRQARGYGYTF.

This clonotype has only a few counts. The chain joins TRBV4-1 to TRBJ1-1, with D possibly matching TRBD1 (6 bases). There are 14 residues in the CDR3. From germline, CDR1 is MGHRA and CDR2 YSYEKL. Trimming left V 0 bases short and J 11 bases short, with 16 bases between. CDR3 sequence reads: CASSQDQQGPWAFF. CDR3 DNA: TGCGCCAGCAGCCAAGATCAACAGGGCCCCTGGGCTTTCTTT.

The chain links TRBV6-1 to TRBJ2-7; 7 positions agree with TRBD1. J gave up 3 bases and V 5 bases, and 7 bases lay outside the gene matches. CDR1 is MNHNS and CDR2 is SASEGT in the germline V gene. This CDR3 spans 14 amino acids. In nucleotides, the CDR3 is TGTGCCAGCAGTAGACCGGGACAGTACTACGAGCAGTACTTC. Its protein product is CASSRPGQYYEQYF.

This clonotype was observed a few times. The rearrangement links TRBV6-2 or TRBV6-3 to TRBJ2-7; D gene uncertain. CDR1 is MNHEY, CDR2 SVGEGT, per germline. The CDR3 contains 13 residues. V was trimmed by 6 bases and J by 2 bases, leaving 11 bases between them. CDR3 region: CASSKQKTYEQYF. CDR3 DNA: TGTGCCAGCAGCAAACAGAAAACCTACGAGCAGTACTTC.

This clonotype was counted ten times or more. This sequence joins TRBV7-9 and TRBJ1-2, with 10 bases identical to TRBD1. The germline V gene has CDR1 SEHNR and CDR2 FQNEAQ (reference sequence). Trimming took 5 bases from V and 8 from J; bases not matched to a gene: 11. This CDR3 has 15 amino acids. The CDR3 protein is CASSARGQGLEGYTF. As DNA, the CDR3 is TGTGCCAGCAGCGCGAGGGGACAGGGGTTAGAGGGCTACACCTTC.

This clonotype was counted between two and nine times. The genes are TRBV27 and TRBJ2-5, with TRBD1 matching 9 bases. V trimming: 3 bases; J trimming: 1 base; junction bases outside the gene matches: 6. The CDR3 runs 16 residues. Germline V gene sequence: CDR1 MNHEY, CDR2 SMNVEV (reference sequence). The chain's CDR3 is CASSLSTGGSQETQYF. DNA for the CDR3: TGTGCCAGCAGTTTGTCAACAGGGGGCTCCCAAGAGACCCAGTACTTC.

The CDR3 DNA follows: TGTGCCAGCACCCACCCCCGGAGGGGGTATAATCAGCCCCAGCATTTT. Protein: CASTHPRRGYNQPQHF. This chain connects TRBV28 to TRBJ1-5, with D possibly matching TRBD1 (6 bases). The CDR3 contains 16 residues. The V gene lost 7 bases and the J gene lost 4 bases, with 20 bases spanning the gap. Germline lookup yields CDR1 MDHEN and CDR2 SYDVKM.

This clonotype was recorded at least ten times. The chain couples TRBV4-1 to TRBJ2-3; D remains ambiguous. Between the trimmed V and J ends, which lost 0 bases and 2 bases, there was a span of 3 bases. CDR3 length: 13 amino acids. Germline assignment: CDR1 MGHRA and CDR2 YSYEKL. CDR3 coding DNA: TGCGCCAGCAGCCAAGATGACACAGATACGCAGTATTTT. Translation: CASSQDDTDTQYF.

For this clonotype: This sequence may be a read error, since a much larger clone differs from it by one base. The chain couples TRBV6-6 to TRBJ2-1, with TRBD2 identical over 10 bases. Germline trimming cut 6 bases from V and 2 bases from J; bases unmatched to any gene: 10. The germline V gene has CDR1 MNHNY and CDR2 SVGAGI (reference sequence). The CDR3 is made up of 17 amino acids. As DNA, the CDR3 is TGTGCCAGCAGCCCTAGCGGGGGCCTAAGTGCCTACAATGAGCAGTTCTTC. Translation gives CASSPSGGLSAYNEQFF.

This chain uses TRBV6-6 with TRBJ1-5, with D possibly TRBD1 on 5 matching bases. In germline, CDR1 is MNHNY, CDR2 SVGAGI (reference sequence). The CDR3 consists of 14 residues. Trimming pared 4 bases from V and 7 bases from J, leaving 14 bases between. CDR3 residues: CASSSYWGDQPQHF. DNA for the CDR3: TGTGCCAGCAGTTCTTACTGGGGGGACCAGCCCCAGCATTTT.

This clonotype was detected only a few times. This chain joins TRBV7-9 and TRBJ1-4, with a weak D call TRBD1 (5 bases). The CDR3 runs 14 residues. Trimming shortened V by 5 bases and J by 6 bases, and 13 bases separated the two germline ends. From germline, CDR1 is SEHNR and CDR2 FQNEAQ (reference sequence). The chain's CDR3 is CASSLSGTDEKLFF. The CDR3 DNA follows: TGTGCCAGCAGCCTATCAGGGACCGATGAAAAACTGTTTTTT.

The V call is TRBV15, the J call TRBJ1-3; D unclear. With 1 base removed from V and 0 bases from J, the gap between germline ends came to 7 bases. The germline gives CDR1 LNHNV, CDR2 YYDKDF (reference sequence). The CDR3 runs 15 residues. CDR3 nucleotides: TGTGCCACCAGCAGAGGGACGAACTCTGGAAACACCATATATTTT. Amino acid sequence: CATSRGTNSGNTIYF.

This clonotype came up many times. The chain employs TRBV7-2 and TRBJ2-7; D gene uncertain. The V end was cut by 1 base, the J end by 0 bases, with 13 bases between. Germline V lookup: CDR1 SGHTA, CDR2 FQGNSA. The CDR3 totals 16 residues. Here the CDR3 DNA reads TGTGCCAGCAGCTTAGATATTCTGGCGAGCTCCTACGAGCAGTACGTC. It specifies CASSLDILASSYEQYV.

This clonotype showed up just a few times. V usage is TRBV6-2 or TRBV6-3 and J usage is TRBJ2-1; no clear D gene. V lost 2 bases and J 6 bases, leaving 8 bases between the germline ends. From germline, CDR1 is MNHEY and CDR2 SVGEGT. The CDR3 has 13 residues. The CDR3, as DNA: TGTGCCAGCAGTTACGTTAGACCCAATGAGCAGTTCTTC. This sequence encodes CASSYVRPNEQFF.